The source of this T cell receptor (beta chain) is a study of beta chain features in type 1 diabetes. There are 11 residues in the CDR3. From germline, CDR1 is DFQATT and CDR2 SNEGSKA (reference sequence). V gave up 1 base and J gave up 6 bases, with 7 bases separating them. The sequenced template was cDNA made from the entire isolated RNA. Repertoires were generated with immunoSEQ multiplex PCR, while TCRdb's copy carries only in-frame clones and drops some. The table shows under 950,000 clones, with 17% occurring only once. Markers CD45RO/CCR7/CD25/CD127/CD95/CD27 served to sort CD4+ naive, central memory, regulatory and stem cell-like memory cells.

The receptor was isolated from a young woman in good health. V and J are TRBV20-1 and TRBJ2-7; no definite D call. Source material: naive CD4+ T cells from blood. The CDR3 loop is CSARAKREQYF. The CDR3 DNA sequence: TGCAGTGCTAGAGCTAAGCGCGAGCAGTACTTC.